These 32 T cell receptor beta chains came from one sample sequenced in a study of blood T cell repertoires in COVID-19. Method: immunoSEQ multiplex PCR; TCRdb's copy keeps in-frame clones and lacks some. Altogether 300,000 to 400,000 clones are present, about 87% being singletons, with the ten largest covering 6.5% to 9.5%. The sequencing input was peripheral blood. Receptors were obtained from a woman in her fifties or sixties who had recovered from COVID-19.

V and J are TRBV5-6 and TRBJ2-6; 7 bases line up with TRBD2. The V gene's germline CDR1 is SGHDT and CDR2 YYEEEE. The CDR3 runs 17 residues. V trimming: 6 bases; J trimming: 2 bases; junction bases outside the gene matches: 11. DNA for the CDR3: TGTGCCAGCACCCCGGGGGAGGGAGTGCCTGGGGCCAACGTCCTGACTTTC. Encoded protein: CASTPGEGVPGANVLTF.

The rearrangement links TRBV19 to TRBJ1-2, with TRBD1 matching 7 bases. This CDR3 has 14 amino acids. J lost 6 bases, V lost 7 bases, and 11 bases had no gene match. Looked up from germline, CDR1 is LNHDA and CDR2 is SQIVND (reference sequence). The DNA for the CDR3 is TGTGCCAGTACAGAGAACCGGGACAGACATGGCTACACCTTC. Translated, it gives CASTENRDRHGYTF. The complete variable domain, with remaining parts taken from reference TRBV19 and TRBJ1-2, reads DGGITQSPKYLFRKEGQNVTLSCEQNLNHDAMYWYRQDPGQGLRLIYYSQIVNDFQKGDIAEGYSVSREKKESFPLTVTSAQKNPTAFYLCASTENRDRHGYTFGSGTRLTVV.

J is TRBJ2-6 and V is TRBV9; the match to TRBD1 covers 9 bases. V shed 4 bases, J shed 4 bases, and the junction held 18 bases outside the gene matches. CDR1 is SGDLS, CDR2 YYNGEE, per germline. The CDR3 has 20 residues. CDR3 residues: CASSRNLRDRVTIGANVLTF. The CDR3 bases are TGTGCCAGCAGCCGAAATCTCCGGGACAGGGTTACAATAGGGGCCAACGTCCTGACTTTC.

V is TRBV27 and J is TRBJ1-5, with a tentative D call TRBD1 (5 bases). CDR1 is MNHEY, CDR2 SMNVEV, per germline (reference sequence). The CDR3 sequence is 14 residues long. Trimming stripped 10 bases from V and 4 bases from J, with 17 bases between. CDR3 bases: TGTGCCACCTCGGGGGGGGGTGGAAATCAGCCCCAGCATTTT. Translated, it gives CATSGGGGNQPQHF.

The V call is TRBV4-3, the J call TRBJ2-2; tentative D call: TRBD1 (5 bases). This CDR3 is built from 15 residues. CDR1 is LGHNA, CDR2 YSLEER, per germline. V was pared by 2 bases and J by 1 base, with 8 bases between. DNA for the CDR3: TGCGCCAGCAGCCAACTGGGGCGGAACACCGGGGAGCTGTTTTTT. The encoded protein is CASSQLGRNTGELFF.

The chain couples TRBV6-1 to TRBJ2-7; TRBD2 matches 8 bases. There are 16 residues in the CDR3. Germline V gene lookup returns CDR1 MNHNS and CDR2 SASEGT. V dropped 0 bases and J dropped 3; count of bases not matched to a gene: 7. The DNA for the CDR3 is TGTGCCAGCAGTGAAGCGTTGGCGGGGACTAGCTACGAGCAGTACTTC. It is translated as CASSEALAGTSYEQYF.

The CDR3 nucleotides are TGTGCCAGTAGTATAGATCCCACAGCCTACGAGCAGTACTTC. Amino acids: CASSIDPTAYEQYF. This sequence joins TRBV19 and TRBJ2-7; D is unresolved. CDR3 length equals 14 residues. Germline V gene lookup returns CDR1 LNHDA and CDR2 SQIVND (reference sequence). The V end lost 0 bases, the J end lost 2 bases, and 8 bases lay between the germline ends.

This chain connects TRBV11-2 to TRBJ1-2; D might be TRBD1 (6 bases). The length of the CDR3 is 14 residues. Germline values: CDR1 SGHAT, CDR2 FQNNGV. Trimming shortened V by 5 bases and J by 3 bases, and 13 bases separated the two germline ends. Here the CDR3 DNA reads TGTGCCAGCAGCCCGGGGGGCGGTCACTATGGCTACACCTTC. This codes for CASSPGGGHYGYTF.

The chain joins TRBV29-1 to TRBJ2-1; a weak D match, TRBD2 (5 bases). The CDR3 sequence is 14 residues long. Germline assignment: CDR1 SQVTM and CDR2 ANQGSEA. V was cut by 5 bases and J by 8 bases, with 19 bases left in between. CDR3 loop: CSVRGRVEIDEQFF. CDR3 DNA: TGCAGCGTTCGGGGTAGGGTCGAGATCGATGAGCAGTTCTTC.

This clone is a singleton in its sample. In the same sample, other DNA sequences code for this CDR3. J is TRBJ1-4 and V is TRBV6-4; D is ambiguous. V shed 8 bases and J shed 8 bases, with 15 bases lying between them. CDR3 length: 13 residues. Germline values: CDR1 MRHNA, CDR2 SNTAGT. The CDR3 protein is CASSRERGEKLFF. In nucleotides, the CDR3 is TGTGCCAGCTCGAGGGAGCGTGGAGAAAAACTGTTTTTT.

The V gene is TRBV28, the J gene TRBJ2-1; 11 positions match TRBD2. V lost 5 bases to trimming and J lost 3 bases; unmatched junction nucleotides: 9. This CDR3 has 17 residues. Germline loops: CDR1 MDHEN, CDR2 SYDVKM. The CDR3 is CASSPLTSGSFYNEQFF. The CDR3 DNA sequence: TGTGCCAGCAGTCCTCTTACTAGCGGGAGCTTCTACAATGAGCAGTTCTTC.

The chain recombines TRBV25-1 with TRBJ1-2; 9 nucleotides line up with TRBD1. Germline V gene lookup returns CDR1 MGHDK and CDR2 SYGVNS. V trimming: 6 bases; J trimming: 8 bases; junction bases outside the gene matches: 7. This CDR3 spans 13 amino acids. The CDR3 sequence: CASSPGTGRGYTF. For the CDR3, the DNA is TGTGCCAGCAGCCCCGGGACAGGGAGAGGCTACACCTTC.

V and J are TRBV19 and TRBJ1-1; 7 bases are shared with TRBD1. Per germline, CDR1 LNHDA and CDR2 SQIVND (reference sequence). This CDR3 contains 13 residues. The junction had 7 bases not matched to a gene; V was cut back by 6 bases and J by 6 bases. The CDR3 bases are TGTGCCAGTAGCGACCGGACAGGAGCTGAAGCTTTCTTT. This codes for CASSDRTGAEAFF.

J is TRBJ2-7 and V is TRBV5-4; TRBD1 matches 9 bases. Germline V lookup: CDR1 SGHNT, CDR2 YYREEE (reference sequence). V was pared by 4 bases and J by 3 bases, with 11 bases of the junction left unmatched. This CDR3 is built from 16 residues. In DNA form, the CDR3 reads TGTGCCAGCAGCGCGACAGGGGGTCAGGGGTACTACGAGCAGTACTTC. Protein: CASSATGGQGYYEQYF.

The chain combines TRBV5-5 with TRBJ1-5; TRBD1 might be the D (5 bases). Deletions cut 1 base from V and 7 bases from J, with 15 bases between. The CDR3 has 15 residues. CDR1 is SGHKS, CDR2 YYEKEE, per germline (reference sequence). CDR3 in amino acids: CASSLQGQGGQPQHF. The CDR3 nucleotides are TGTGCCAGCAGCTTGCAAGGGCAGGGAGGGCAGCCCCAGCATTTT.

The rearrangement uses TRBV19 and TRBJ2-2; TRBD1 agrees at 9 bases. V lost 6 bases and J lost 4; bases outside the gene matches: 6. This CDR3 spans 15 amino acids. Germline loops: CDR1 LNHDA, CDR2 SQIVND (reference sequence). CDR3 DNA sequence: TGTGCCAGTAGCCAACAGGGGGCTATCACCGGGGAGCTGTTTTTT. Its translation: CASSQQGAITGELFF.

This chain uses TRBV6-2 or TRBV6-3 with TRBJ2-3, with D possibly TRBD1 on 6 matching bases. The CDR3 has 15 amino acids. Germline CDR1 MNHEY, CDR2 SVGEGT. Trimming cost V 0 bases and J 1 base, with 8 bases left between them. In DNA form, the CDR3 reads TGTGCCAGCAGTTACTCCAACAGGGGCACAGATACGCAGTATTTT. Translation: CASSYSNRGTDTQYF.

This chain links TRBV2 with TRBJ2-3, with 12 bases that match TRBD2. This CDR3 is 16 amino acids long. CDR1 is SNHLY and CDR2 is FYNNEI in the germline V gene. After removal of 5 bases from V and 5 bases from J, the junction contained 8 bases not matched to a gene. The CDR3, as DNA: TGTGCCAGCAGTCGCTCGACTAGCGGGAGCGGAGATACGCAGTATTTT. Its protein is CASSRSTSGSGDTQYF. The full variable domain, with the rest looked up from reference TRBV2 and TRBJ2-3, is EPEVTQTPSHQVTQMGQEVILRCVPISNHLYFYWYRQILGQKVEFLVSFYNNEISEKSEIFDDQFSVERPDGSNFTLKIRSTKLEDSAMYFCASSRSTSGSGDTQYFGPGTRLTVL.

The genes are TRBV5-1 and TRBJ1-3; 8 bases align to TRBD1. From germline, CDR1 is SGHRS and CDR2 YFSETQ. The length of the CDR3 is 15 residues. V trimming: 3 bases; J trimming: 1 base; junction bases outside the gene matches: 3. CDR3 in DNA: TGCGCCAGCAGCTCCTGGACAGGGTCTGGAAACACCATATATTTT. Translation: CASSSWTGSGNTIYF.

The chain uses TRBV6-5 and TRBJ2-4; D perhaps matches TRBD2 (5 bases). Trimming shortened V by 5 bases and J by 9 bases, and 11 bases separated the two germline ends. Germline assignment: CDR1 MNHEY and CDR2 SVGAGI. CDR3 size: 12 residues. CDR3 sequence (DNA): TGTGCCAGCAGTCGAGAAGGAGGCATTCAGTACTTC. This gives the protein CASSREGGIQYF.

J is TRBJ1-2 and V is TRBV11-2; the match to TRBD1 covers 9 bases. The V segment lost 5 bases and the J segment 8 bases; nucleotides outside the gene matches: 12. The CDR3 contains 15 residues. Germline V gene sequence: CDR1 SGHAT, CDR2 FQNNGV. CDR3 sequence: CASSPGTGGLGGYTF. CDR3 coding DNA: TGTGCCAGCAGCCCGGGAACAGGGGGCCTGGGGGGCTACACCTTC.

This clone was picked up one time. The chain has TRBV18 and TRBJ2-3; D may be TRBD1 (5 bases). The V and J ends lost 2 bases and 3 bases respectively, with 12 bases between them. Germline lookup yields CDR1 KGHSH and CDR2 LQKENI. There are 15 residues in the CDR3. CDR3 in DNA: TGTGCCAGCTCACCAGCAGGGCCTAGTACAGATACGCAGTATTTT. It translates to CASSPAGPSTDTQYF.

The rearrangement uses TRBV1 and TRBJ1-1; TRBD1 is the table's D call, not checked against the DNA. TRBV1 is a pseudogene locus. CDR3 length: 17 amino acids. The CDR3 reads CTSSQEHGQGVDTEAFF. The CDR3 DNA reads TGCACCAGCAGCCAGGAACATGGACAGGGGGTAGACACTGAAGCTTTCTTT.

Here the CDR3 DNA reads TGTGCCAGCAGTCCGATTCGGACAGGGTACAATGAGCAGTTCTTC. This sequence encodes CASSPIRTGYNEQFF. This chain joins TRBV28 and TRBJ2-1; TRBD1 matches 8 bases. The germline V gene encodes CDR1 MDHEN and CDR2 SYDVKM. J was trimmed by 4 bases and V by 5 bases; bases with no gene match: 7. The CDR3 is made up of 15 amino acids.

The chain recombines TRBV7-2 with TRBJ1-2, with a tentative D call TRBD1 (6 bases). Germline loops: CDR1 SGHTA, CDR2 FQGNSA. The ends were cut back, 1 base at V and 8 bases at J, with 17 bases in the middle. CDR3 size: 15 residues. The CDR3 loop is CASSLDRRGVNGYTF. CDR3 bases: TGTGCCAGCAGCTTAGACCGCAGGGGTGTCAACGGCTACACCTTC.

The rearrangement uses TRBV29-1 and TRBJ2-7, with D possibly being TRBD2 (6 bases). Germline V CDR1 and CDR2: SQVTM, ANQGSEA. The CDR3 runs to 15 residues. Trimming removed 4 bases at V and 5 bases at J, with 21 bases between. The CDR3 sequence is CSVGVPVRAGNEQYF. CDR3 coding DNA: TGCAGCGTTGGAGTCCCGGTACGTGCGGGGAACGAGCAGTACTTC.

This chain links TRBV2 with TRBJ1-1; TRBD1 is a possible D gene (6 bases). This CDR3 region has 15 residues. V lost 6 bases and J 0 bases, leaving 14 bases between the germline ends. CDR1 SNHLY and CDR2 FYNNEI come from the germline V gene. The CDR3 is CASRTNTGMNTEAFF. The CDR3 DNA reads as TGTGCCAGCAGAACAAATACAGGGATGAACACTGAAGCTTTCTTT.

This clone was picked up one time. The chain combines TRBV5-6 with TRBJ2-1, with TRBD2 matching over 9 bases. V shed 0 bases and J 6 bases; nucleotides not matched to a gene: 7. CDR1 is SGHDT, CDR2 YYEEEE, per germline. The CDR3 extends over 16 amino acids. The CDR3, as DNA: TGTGCCAGCAGCTTGGCAGGGACTAGCTCCGGCAATGAGCAGTTCTTC. It codes for CASSLAGTSSGNEQFF.

In its sample, this clone was seen a few times. V gene TRBV5-1 combines with J gene TRBJ2-6; D is unresolved. CDR3 length: 17 residues. The germline gives CDR1 SGHRS, CDR2 YFSETQ. V lost 4 bases and J lost 1, with 15 bases in between. CDR3 sequence: CASSLGLTRSGANVLTF. CDR3 coding DNA: TGCGCCAGCAGCCTAGGCTTAACTCGTTCTGGGGCCAACGTCCTGACTTTC. The whole variable domain, remainder taken from reference TRBV5-1 and TRBJ2-6, is KAGVTQTPRYLIKTRGQQVTLSCSPISGHRSVSWYQQTPGQGLQFLFEYFSETQRNKGNFPGRFSGRQFSNSRSEMNVSTLELGDSALYLCASSLGLTRSGANVLTFGAGSRLTVL.

The chain employs TRBV7-9 and TRBJ2-2; the D gene is possibly TRBD2 (5 bases). Trimming removed 4 bases from V and 3 bases from J, with 12 bases in between. There are 15 residues in the CDR3. Germline values: CDR1 SEHNR, CDR2 FQNEAQ (reference sequence). Here the CDR3 DNA reads TGTGCCAGCAGCTCGACTATTAGGGACACCGGGGAGCTGTTTTTT. Amino acids: CASSSTIRDTGELFF.

The chain joins TRBV5-1 to TRBJ1-4; possible D gene TRBD1, 5 bases. The CDR3 runs to 15 residues. V was cut by 0 bases and J by 8 bases, with 14 bases left in between. From germline, CDR1 is SGHRS and CDR2 YFSETQ. The CDR3 DNA reads as TGCGCCAGCAGCTTGGATCCAGGGATGAGCGAAAAACTGTTTTTT. Translating it yields CASSLDPGMSEKLFF.

This clone was observed once. This chain uses TRBV19 with TRBJ2-6, with D perhaps matching TRBD2 (6 bases). This CDR3 spans 16 amino acids. Germline loops: CDR1 LNHDA, CDR2 SQIVND (reference sequence). Trimming left V 3 bases short and J 2 bases short, with 11 bases between. The chain's CDR3 is CASSIGTGAGANVLTF. For the CDR3, the DNA is TGTGCCAGTAGTATTGGGACGGGGGCTGGGGCCAACGTCCTGACTTTC.